One and the same sample provided the 22 T cell receptor beta chains below, sequenced in a study of blood T cell repertoires in COVID-19. Produced via immunoSEQ multiplex PCR; TCRdb's table is partial and in-frame only. The repertoire consists of fewer than 200,000 clones, with roughly four fifths occurring once and the leading ten covering approximately 1.4%. The specimen was peripheral blood. Source of these receptors: a human donor in a cohort sampled during active COVID-19.

The rearrangement joins TRBV5-1 to TRBJ1-3, with D possibly being TRBD1 (5 bases). The CDR3 loop spans 15 amino acids. Germline values: CDR1 SGHRS, CDR2 YFSETQ. Trimming took 2 bases from V and 4 from J, leaving 13 bases between them. The chain's CDR3 is CASSFQGSSGNTIYF. Here the CDR3 DNA reads TGCGCCAGCAGCTTCCAGGGTTCCTCGGGAAACACCATATATTTT.

This clone has only one observation. This chain joins TRBV7-2 and TRBJ2-7; 13 bases line up with TRBD2. The CDR3 is 17 amino acids. Germline values: CDR1 SGHTA, CDR2 FQGNSA. The V and J ends lost 1 base and 7 bases, in that order; junction bases with no gene match: 10. This CDR3 reads CASSLVAGLAGPGEQYF. The CDR3 DNA reads TGTGCCAGCAGCTTAGTTGCGGGACTAGCGGGGCCAGGGGAGCAGTACTTC.

This rearrangement joins TRBV5-6 to TRBJ1-1; D is unresolved. The CDR3 is made up of 14 amino acids. Trimming pared 0 bases from V and 5 bases from J, leaving 11 bases between. Germline CDR1 reads SGHDT; CDR2 reads YYEEEE. CDR3 sequence (DNA): TGTGCCAGCAGCTTGGTCGGAGGGAGAACTGAAGCTTTCTTT. Protein sequence: CASSLVGGRTEAFF. The complete variable domain, with remaining parts taken from reference TRBV5-6 and TRBJ1-1, reads DAGVTQSPTHLIKTRGQQVTLRCSPKSGHDTVSWYQQALGQGPQFIFQYYEEEERQRGNFPDRFSGHQFPNYSSELNVNALLLGDSALYLCASSLVGGRTEAFFGQGTRLTVV.

This clone was picked up a small number of times. This chain uses TRBV6-4 with TRBJ2-1; TRBD1 agrees at 10 bases. Looked up from germline, CDR1 is MRHNA and CDR2 is SNTAGT. CDR3 length: 13 residues. Trimming took 8 bases from V and 7 from J; bases not matched to a gene: 5. The CDR3 DNA is TGTGCCAGCCCCGGACAGGGGGTTAATGAGCAGTTCTTC. Amino acid sequence: CASPGQGVNEQFF.

CDR3: CASSLNRLAGQETQYF. CDR3 nucleotides: TGTGCCAGCAGCTTAAATAGGCTAGCGGGCCAAGAGACCCAGTACTTC. The chain combines TRBV7-3 with TRBJ2-5; 8 bases map to TRBD2. Trimming at V came to 1 base and at J to 1 base, leaving 5 bases not matched to a gene. CDR3 size: 16 residues. Germline values: CDR1 SGHTA, CDR2 FQGTGA.

The chain links TRBV13 to TRBJ2-5; 10 bases fit TRBD2. Germline V gives CDR1 PRHDT, CDR2 FYEKMQ (reference sequence). The CDR3 loop spans 16 amino acids. V was clipped by 3 bases and J by 4 bases; unmatched bases: 8. In nucleotides, the CDR3 is TGTGCCAGCAGCTTGGGAGCGGGGGGGTCTAGAGAGACCCAGTACTTC. It specifies CASSLGAGGSRETQYF.

The DNA for the CDR3 is TGTGCCAGCAGCCTCACAGGGCGAGGGGACTCCTATAATTCACCCCTCCACTTT. This gives the protein CASSLTGRGDSYNSPLHF. J is TRBJ1-6 and V is TRBV7-8; D might be TRBD1 (6 bases). Germline CDR1 SGHVS, CDR2 FQNEAQ. V was trimmed by 5 bases and J by 0 bases, leaving 17 bases between them. This CDR3 has 18 residues.

This chain joins TRBV3-1 (or the pseudogene TRBV3-2) and TRBJ2-7, with 9 bases identical to TRBD2. The CDR3 is 16 amino acids. Germline V gives CDR1 LGHDT, CDR2 YNNKEL (reference sequence). V lost 0 bases, J lost 6 bases, and 9 bases stayed unmatched. This chain's CDR3 is CASSQDGLAGWGEQYF. The CDR3 DNA reads as TGTGCCAGCAGCCAAGATGGGCTAGCGGGATGGGGCGAGCAGTACTTC.

The rearrangement uses TRBV7-2 and TRBJ2-7; D possibly corresponds to TRBD1 (7 bases). Trimming pared 1 base from V and 3 bases from J, leaving 10 bases between. The CDR3 loop spans 14 amino acids. The germline V gene encodes CDR1 SGHTA and CDR2 FQGNSA. CDR3 sequence reads: CASSLGQGLYEQYF. The CDR3 DNA follows: TGTGCCAGCAGCTTAGGACAGGGACTCTACGAGCAGTACTTC.

The genes are TRBV6-6 and TRBJ1-2; a weak D match, TRBD1 (6 bases). The germline V and J ends were trimmed by 4 bases and 6 bases, with 18 bases remaining between them. The germline gives CDR1 MNHNY, CDR2 SVGAGI (reference sequence). The CDR3 covers 15 residues. The CDR3 spells CASSWRGGASDGYTF. CDR3 sequence (DNA): TGTGCCAGCAGTTGGAGGGGGGGCGCCTCGGATGGCTACACCTTC.

This sequence joins TRBV4-2 and TRBJ2-7; maybe TRBD1 (7 bases). V was shortened by 5 bases and J by 2 bases, with 13 bases between the two germline ends. Germline lookup yields CDR1 LGHNA and CDR2 YNFKEQ. There are 14 residues in the CDR3. CDR3 bases: TGTGCCAGCAGCGGAGGGACAGTAACCTACGAGCAGTACTTC. Its translation is CASSGGTVTYEQYF.

The chain uses TRBV18 and TRBJ1-5; unclear D gene. Germline V lookup: CDR1 KGHSH, CDR2 LQKENI. V gave up 5 bases and J gave up 0 bases, with 17 bases separating them. This CDR3 spans 17 amino acids. CDR3 bases: TGTGCCAGCTCAGACCCCTTGGCGGGCGATAGCAATCAGCCCCAGCATTTT. Amino acid sequence: CASSDPLAGDSNQPQHF.

The chain combines TRBV7-8 with TRBJ2-1, with 10 positions matching TRBD2. This CDR3 spans 16 amino acids. The junction had 5 bases not matched to a gene; V was cut back by 4 bases and J by 2 bases. The V gene's germline CDR1 is SGHVS and CDR2 FQNEAQ. The CDR3 reads CASSSSSGRAYNEQFF. CDR3 coding DNA: TGTGCCAGCAGCTCATCTAGCGGGAGAGCCTACAATGAGCAGTTCTTC.

This chain uses TRBV6-1 with TRBJ2-7; TRBD2 matches 9 bases. Unmatched junction bases numbered 11, after V lost 4 bases and J lost 4 bases. In germline, CDR1 is MNHNS, CDR2 SASEGT. The CDR3 has 16 residues. CDR3 DNA sequence: TGTGCCAGCAGTGCCCGCCGCGGTAGCGGGAGATACGAGCAGTACTTC. As protein: CASSARRGSGRYEQYF.

The rearrangement joins TRBV6-5 to TRBJ2-3; the match to TRBD2 covers 8 bases. The CDR3 is 16 residues long. CDR1 and CDR2 from the germline V gene are MNHEY and SVGAGI. With 4 bases clipped from V and 0 bases from J, the junction kept 6 bases outside the gene matches. The CDR3 loop reads CASSSPGGASTDTQYF. CDR3 coding DNA: TGTGCCAGCAGTTCCCCGGGGGGGGCTAGCACAGATACGCAGTATTTT.

V is TRBV19 and J is TRBJ1-5; maybe TRBD1 (5 bases). From germline, CDR1 is LNHDA and CDR2 SQIVND (reference sequence). Trimming left V 9 bases short and J 3 bases short, with 15 bases between. This CDR3 has 14 residues. CDR3: CASDGGGANQPQHF. In DNA form, the CDR3 reads TGTGCCAGCGACGGGGGAGGGGCCAATCAGCCCCAGCATTTT. Looking up the rest from reference TRBV19 and TRBJ1-5 gives the full variable domain: DGGITQSPKYLFRKEGQNVTLSCEQNLNHDAMYWYRQDPGQGLRLIYYSQIVNDFQKGDIAEGYSVSREKKESFPLTVTSAQKNPTAFYLCASDGGGANQPQHFGDGTRLSIL.

V gene TRBV28 combines with J gene TRBJ2-6; no firm D call. This CDR3 is built from 14 residues. Trimming stripped 3 bases from V and 0 bases from J, with 3 bases between. Germline CDR1 is MDHEN and CDR2 is SYDVKM. The CDR3 bases are TGTGCCAGCAGTTTTCACTCTGGGGCCAACGTCCTGACTTTC. Translated, it gives CASSFHSGANVLTF.

The J gene is TRBJ2-7, the V gene TRBV28; perhaps TRBD2 as D (7 bases). The germline V gene encodes CDR1 MDHEN and CDR2 SYDVKM. This CDR3 spans 15 amino acids. V was pared by 4 bases and J by 4 bases, with 17 bases between. CDR3 sequence (DNA): TGTGCCAGCAGTTCCCCCGGCAGGGGAGGGTACGAGCAGTACTTC. Its protein product is CASSSPGRGGYEQYF.

This sequence joins TRBV11-2 and TRBJ2-7, with TRBD2 matching 12 bases. Unmatched junction bases numbered 18, after V lost 3 bases and J lost 9 bases. The CDR3 sequence is 18 residues long. CDR1 and CDR2 from the germline V gene are SGHAT and FQNNGV. In nucleotides, the CDR3 is TGTGCCAGCAGCTTTACTATGCCTAGCGGGGGGGTTGTGCATTCGCAGTACTTC. This gives the protein CASSFTMPSGGVVHSQYF.

This clone turned up a few times. The chain recombines TRBV6-5 with TRBJ1-5, with D perhaps TRBD1 (6 bases). With 7 bases removed from V and 7 bases from J, the gap between germline ends came to 11 bases. Germline CDR1 is MNHEY and CDR2 is SVGAGI. The CDR3 spans 12 residues. For the CDR3, the DNA is TGTGCCAGCAACAGGGTCGGGCAGCCCCAGCATTTT. Its protein product is CASNRVGQPQHF.

The chain carries TRBV27 and TRBJ1-6, with D perhaps matching TRBD1 (6 bases). Trimming removed 8 bases from V and 4 bases from J, with 21 bases in between. The CDR3 consists of 17 residues. Germline CDR1 reads MNHEY; CDR2 reads SMNVEV (reference sequence). The CDR3 DNA is TGTGCCAGCGCCTCCAGGGGTGGGCAGGGATATAATTCACCCCTCCACTTT. This encodes CASASRGGQGYNSPLHF.

The chain recombines TRBV5-1 with TRBJ1-3, with D tentatively TRBD1 (6 bases). The V end lost 1 base, the J end lost 2 bases, and 10 bases lay between the germline ends. The germline gives CDR1 SGHRS, CDR2 YFSETQ. This CDR3 contains 15 residues. The CDR3 coding sequence is TGCGCCAGCAGCTTGTCAACAGGGACTGGAAACACCATATATTTT. Its translation is CASSLSTGTGNTIYF.